Each of the 3 T cell receptor beta chains below was sequenced from the same sample in a study of shared clonotypes between healthy human individuals. Produced via immunoSEQ multiplex PCR; TCRdb's table is partial and in-frame only. The profile shows 2,500,000 or so clones, around 90% of them singletons. Sequencing used naive CD4+ T cells sorted from blood. Noted subset: CD45RA+ positively selected. These TCRs come from a man between 18 and 35 years old in good health.

The chain is built from TRBV5-1 and TRBJ2-1; D is undetermined. Trimming stripped 0 bases from V and 10 bases from J, with 8 bases between. CDR3 length: 12 amino acids. CDR1 is SGHRS and CDR2 is YFSETQ in the germline V gene. Here the CDR3 reads CASSLDYGEQFF. The CDR3 nucleotides are TGCGCCAGCAGCTTGGATTACGGGGAGCAGTTCTTC.

This chain joins TRBV18 and TRBJ2-5, with 7 bases identical to TRBD2. The germline V gene has CDR1 KGHSH and CDR2 LQKENI. V was clipped by 2 bases and J by 1 base; unmatched bases: 7. This CDR3 region has 16 residues. This CDR3 is CASSPSLAAFQETQYF. The CDR3 DNA is TGTGCCAGCTCACCATCGCTAGCGGCCTTCCAAGAGACCCAGTACTTC.

V usage is TRBV30 and J usage is TRBJ2-3; D may be TRBD2 (6 bases). The CDR3 covers 12 residues. Between the trimmed V and J ends, which lost 4 bases and 6 bases, there was a span of 11 bases. Germline CDR1 GTSNPN, CDR2 SVGIG (reference sequence). CDR3 protein: CAWNGGKDTQYF. The CDR3 bases are TGTGCCTGGAACGGCGGGAAGGATACGCAGTATTTT.